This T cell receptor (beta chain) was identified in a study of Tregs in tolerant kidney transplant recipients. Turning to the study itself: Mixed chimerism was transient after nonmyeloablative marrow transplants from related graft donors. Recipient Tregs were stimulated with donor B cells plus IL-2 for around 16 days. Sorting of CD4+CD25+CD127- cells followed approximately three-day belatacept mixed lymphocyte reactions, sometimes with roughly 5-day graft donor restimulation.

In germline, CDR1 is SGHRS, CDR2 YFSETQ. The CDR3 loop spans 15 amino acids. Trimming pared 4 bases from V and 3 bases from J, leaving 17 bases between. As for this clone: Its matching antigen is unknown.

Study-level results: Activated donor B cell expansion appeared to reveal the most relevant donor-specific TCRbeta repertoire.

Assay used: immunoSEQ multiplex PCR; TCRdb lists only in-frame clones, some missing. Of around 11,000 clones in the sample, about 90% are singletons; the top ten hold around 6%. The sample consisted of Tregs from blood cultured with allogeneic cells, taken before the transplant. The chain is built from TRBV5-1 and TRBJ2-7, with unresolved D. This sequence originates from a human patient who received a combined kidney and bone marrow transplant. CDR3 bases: TGCGCCAGCAGCAGAAAGCTGGGCAGGCTCTACGAGCAGTACTTC. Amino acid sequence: CASSRKLGRLYEQYF.